The 6 T cell receptor beta chains in this list originate from one sample, sequenced in a study of T-cell memory formation after mild COVID-19. One entry per CDR3 protein, called by TCRdb with MiXCR from the 5' RACE reads. The sample has about 560,000 distinct CDR3 sequences, less than 25% seen once; the top ten hold about 8.7%. The sequenced material came from PBMCs or a T cell subset sorted from them (not recorded which). The receptors shown here come from an adult woman who had mild COVID-19 (a few samples of this study predate the infection). Cell type and time point are not known.

The chain joins TRBV19 to TRBJ1-2; TRBD1 matches 8 bases. The germline CDR1 and CDR2 sequences are LNHDA and SQIVND (reference sequence). This CDR3 region has 12 residues. Unmatched junction bases numbered 9, after V lost 10 bases and J lost 8 bases. The CDR3 nucleotides are TGTGCCACCTCCGGGACAGGCTTGGGCTACACCTTC. It codes for CATSGTGLGYTF.

This clonotype was observed a handful of times. The chain couples TRBV11-2 to TRBJ1-2; D unclear. The CDR3 is 13 amino acids. Germline V gives CDR1 SGHAT, CDR2 FQNNGV. Trimming took off 2 bases at V and 7 bases at J, with 11 bases between the two ends. The CDR3 bases are TGTGCCAGCAGCTTAATCAATGGCGGTGGCTACACCTTC. Its protein is CASSLINGGGYTF.

This clonotype was found many times. The chain is built from TRBV7-2 and TRBJ2-7; 8 bases align to TRBD2. The CDR3 spans 14 residues. V shed 4 bases, J shed 5 bases, and the junction held 7 bases outside the gene matches. CDR1 is SGHTA, CDR2 FQGNSA, per germline. The CDR3 sequence is CASSSGLVTHEQYF. CDR3 bases: TGTGCCAGCAGCTCGGGACTAGTGACCCACGAGCAGTACTTC.

This clonotype was seen more than once but under ten times. This chain connects TRBV24-1 to TRBJ2-1; TRBD2 matches at 8 bases. V was clipped by 8 bases and J by 11 bases; unmatched bases: 4. The CDR3 loop spans 11 amino acids. The germline gives CDR1 KGHDR, CDR2 SFDVKD. CDR3 sequence reads: CATIGGDKQFF. CDR3 in DNA: TGTGCCACCATCGGGGGGGATAAGCAGTTCTTC.

This chain links TRBV5-1 with TRBJ2-5; D is perhaps TRBD1 (6 bases). V lost 4 bases, J lost 5 bases, and 21 bases lay in between. Germline CDR1 reads SGHRS; CDR2 reads YFSETQ. This CDR3 is 16 amino acids long. The CDR3 here is CASSRNRALNRETQYF. CDR3 DNA: TGCGCCAGCAGCCGCAACAGGGCTCTAAATAGGGAGACCCAGTACTTC.

The chain couples TRBV27 to TRBJ2-7, with 8 positions matching TRBD2. The CDR3 is 15 residues long. Trimming removed 6 bases from V and 3 bases from J; junction bases left unmatched: 10. Germline CDR1 and CDR2: MNHEY and SMNVEV (reference sequence). CDR3 DNA sequence: TGTGCCAGCAGGAAGAGAAAGCGGGAGAGCTACGAGCAGTACTTC. Translating gives CASRKRKRESYEQYF.